Presented here are 30 T cell receptor beta chains from one specimen sequenced in a study of blood T cell repertoires in COVID-19. Repertoires were generated with immunoSEQ multiplex PCR, while TCRdb's copy carries only in-frame clones and drops some. This sample has roughly 100,000 clones, with 80% to 90% found just once. Specimen: peripheral blood. Every receptor here comes from a middle-aged man with COVID-19, enrolled during active disease.

CDR3 sequence reads: CASSYYSGGPPDEQFF. As DNA, the CDR3 is TGTGCCAGCAGTTACTATAGCGGGGGCCCCCCCGATGAGCAGTTCTTC. The V gene is TRBV6-5, the J gene TRBJ2-1, with 9 bases identical to TRBD2. Germline CDR1 is MNHEY and CDR2 is SVGAGI. The CDR3 is 16 amino acids. V shed 1 base, J shed 8 bases, and the junction held 9 bases outside the gene matches.

The gene calls are TRBV3-1 (or the pseudogene TRBV3-2) and TRBJ1-5; 9 bases align to TRBD1. CDR1 is LGHDT and CDR2 is YNNKEL in the germline V gene (reference sequence). The CDR3 spans 18 residues. The V segment lost 2 bases and the J segment 6 bases; nucleotides outside the gene matches: 14. DNA of the CDR3: TGTGCCAGCAGCCAAAGGGGGACAGGGAGGATGGGGCTTCAGCCCCAGCATTTT. Residues: CASSQRGTGRMGLQPQHF.

The chain recombines TRBV27 with TRBJ1-1; no definite D call. This CDR3 comprises 15 residues. With 0 bases removed from V and 0 bases from J, the gap between germline ends came to 8 bases. The V gene's germline CDR1 is MNHEY and CDR2 SMNVEV (reference sequence). CDR3 sequence reads: CASSLSGGLNTEAFF. The DNA of the CDR3 is TGTGCCAGCAGTTTATCCGGCGGCTTGAACACTGAAGCTTTCTTT.

The J gene is TRBJ1-2, the V gene TRBV9, with a weak D call TRBD1 (6 bases). This CDR3 spans 12 amino acids. The V end was cut by 3 bases, the J end by 7 bases, with 10 bases between. Germline CDR1 SGDLS, CDR2 YYNGEE. The CDR3 spells CASSGTGFGYTF. The CDR3 DNA reads as TGTGCCAGCAGCGGTACAGGGTTTGGCTACACCTTC.

The chain recombines TRBV7-6 with TRBJ2-7, with 11 bases matching TRBD1. This CDR3 comprises 16 residues. From germline, CDR1 is SGHVS and CDR2 FNYEAQ. With V trimmed by 2 bases and J by 4 bases, 7 bases remained unmatched. CDR3 residues: CASSLQGQGAVYEQYF. The CDR3 DNA reads as TGTGCCAGCAGCTTACAAGGACAGGGGGCGGTATACGAGCAGTACTTC.

This clone appeared a single time. This chain connects TRBV5-4 to TRBJ2-7, with TRBD1 matching over 9 bases. J lost 5 bases, V lost 4 bases, and 7 bases had no gene match. Germline CDR1 reads SGHNT; CDR2 reads YYREEE (reference sequence). CDR3 length: 14 amino acids. The CDR3 nucleotides read TGTGCCAGCAGCCAGGACAGGGGATCCCACGAGCAGTACTTC. The encoded protein is CASSQDRGSHEQYF.

The CDR3 coding sequence is TGCAGCGTTGGAGACAGGATCTATGGCTACACCTTC. This codes for CSVGDRIYGYTF. The chain employs TRBV29-1 and TRBJ1-2, with D tentatively TRBD1 (6 bases). The CDR3 sequence is 12 residues long. V lost 4 bases to trimming and J lost 4 bases, with 10 bases between them. Germline V CDR1 and CDR2: SQVTM, ANQGSEA.

CDR3 DNA sequence: TGTGCCTGGAGTGGGCAGGCCCGAAACACCATATATTTT. Protein: CAWSGQARNTIYF. The chain carries TRBV30 and TRBJ1-3, with D hard to call. The germline CDR1 and CDR2 sequences are GTSNPN and SVGIG (reference sequence). This CDR3 is built from 13 residues. Trimming pared 1 base from V and 5 bases from J, leaving 9 bases between.

The J gene is TRBJ2-2, the V gene TRBV6-5; D gene uncertain. This CDR3 comprises 15 residues. In germline, CDR1 is MNHEY, CDR2 SVGAGI. V dropped 6 bases and J dropped 1 base, with 12 bases sitting between them. The CDR3 region has the DNA TGTGCCAGCAGGTTACTGACACGGAACACCGGGGAGCTGTTTTTT. Its translation: CASRLLTRNTGELFF.

This clone appeared once. The gene calls are TRBV7-9 and TRBJ1-4, with 8 bases that match TRBD1. The CDR3 length is 18 residues. CDR1 and CDR2 (germline): SEHNR, FQNEAQ (reference sequence). The V gene end was trimmed by 5 bases and the J gene end by 8 bases; junction bases not matched to a gene: 19. CDR3 nucleotide sequence: TGTGCCAGCAGCCCCCCGGGACAGGATCTTGCAGGTGGGGAAAAACTGTTTTTT. Protein sequence: CASSPPGQDLAGGEKLFF.

This clone turned up a few times. The gene calls are TRBV6-5 and TRBJ2-7, with 7 bases identical to TRBD1. V lost 6 bases and J lost 9; bases outside the gene matches: 17. The germline CDR1 and CDR2 sequences are MNHEY and SVGAGI. CDR3 length equals 15 residues. The CDR3 here is CASSKSQQGPSGQYF. In DNA, the CDR3 is TGTGCCAGCAGCAAATCCCAACAGGGGCCCAGTGGGCAGTACTTC.

This chain links TRBV28 with TRBJ1-6; TRBD1 aligns across 7 bases. This CDR3 comprises 14 residues. Trimming removed 5 bases from V and 10 bases from J; junction bases left unmatched: 8. CDR1 is MDHEN, CDR2 SYDVKM, per germline. The CDR3 here is CASSPQQGVSPLHF. Written as DNA, the CDR3 is TGTGCCAGCAGTCCCCAGCAGGGGGTCTCACCCCTCCACTTT.

The V gene is TRBV6-4, the J gene TRBJ2-1; 8 bases are a match to TRBD1. The V segment lost 5 bases and the J segment 2 bases; nucleotides outside the gene matches: 5. CDR3 length: 15 residues. Germline V CDR1 and CDR2: MRHNA, SNTAGT. CDR3: CASSPGQGTYNEQFF. CDR3 DNA sequence: TGTGCCAGCAGTCCAGGACAGGGTACCTACAATGAGCAGTTCTTC.

This clone was picked up a small number of times. J is TRBJ1-1 and V is TRBV29-1, with D uncertain. CDR3 length: 10 amino acids. Germline V gives CDR1 SQVTM, CDR2 ANQGSEA. V lost 5 bases to trimming and J lost 7 bases, with 8 bases between them. The CDR3 sequence is CSVRGYEAFF. The CDR3 DNA reads TGCAGCGTTCGAGGGTATGAAGCTTTCTTT.

This clone was seen more than once but under ten times. V gene TRBV6-4 combines with J gene TRBJ1-1, with unresolved D. This CDR3 spans 13 amino acids. CDR1 is MRHNA, CDR2 SNTAGT, per germline. V dropped 5 bases and J dropped 1 base, with 8 bases sitting between them. CDR3 bases: TGTGCCAGCAGTATTAACAGGAACACTGAAGCTTTCTTT. Protein sequence: CASSINRNTEAFF.

The chain combines TRBV6-5 with TRBJ2-3; 8 positions match TRBD1. CDR3 size: 14 residues. The germline V gene has CDR1 MNHEY and CDR2 SVGAGI. J was trimmed by 2 bases and V by 6 bases; bases with no gene match: 4. The CDR3 DNA reads TGTGCCAGCAGGACAGGGGAGGCCACAGATACGCAGTATTTT. Encoded protein: CASRTGEATDTQYF.

The gene calls are TRBV10-1 and TRBJ1-1, with TRBD1 matching over 7 bases. V lost 5 bases to trimming and J lost 4 bases; unmatched junction nucleotides: 7. The length of the CDR3 is 14 residues. The germline CDR1 and CDR2 sequences are WNHNN and SYGVQD (reference sequence). CDR3 protein: CASSPTGSGTEAFF. CDR3 bases: TGCGCCAGCAGTCCGACAGGGAGTGGCACTGAAGCTTTCTTT.

V is TRBV11-2 and J is TRBJ1-1; TRBD1 might be the D (5 bases). Germline V gene sequence: CDR1 SGHAT, CDR2 FQNNGV. Trimming removed 4 bases at V and 7 bases at J, with 10 bases between. The CDR3 totals 12 residues. Written as DNA, the CDR3 is TGTGCCAGCAGCTGGGGGGGTGATGAAGCTTTCTTT. Its protein is CASSWGGDEAFF.

This chain joins TRBV5-6 and TRBJ1-6; D perhaps matches TRBD1 (6 bases). CDR1 is SGHDT and CDR2 is YYEEEE in the germline V gene. V was clipped by 3 bases and J by 2 bases, with 15 bases between them. This CDR3 contains 17 residues. The CDR3 DNA reads as TGTGCCAGCAGCTCGTGGGCAGGGGACCCCTATAATTCACCCCTCCACTTT. Protein sequence: CASSSWAGDPYNSPLHF. Full variable domain (outside the CDR3, taken from reference TRBV5-6 and TRBJ1-6): DAGVTQSPTHLIKTRGQQVTLRCSPKSGHDTVSWYQQALGQGPQFIFQYYEEEERQRGNFPDRFSGHQFPNYSSELNVNALLLGDSALYLCASSSWAGDPYNSPLHFGNGTRLTVT.

V and J are TRBV4-3 and TRBJ2-7; D perhaps matches TRBD2 (6 bases). CDR3 size: 15 residues. Trimming pared 5 bases from V and 2 bases from J, leaving 16 bases between. Germline V lookup: CDR1 LGHNA, CDR2 YSLEER. The DNA of the CDR3 is TGCGCCAGCAGCGGGGGGTACGGGCCCCCCTACGAGCAGTACTTC. It translates to CASSGGYGPPYEQYF.

The V and J genes are TRBV6-4 and TRBJ1-6; D remains unclear. The CDR3 runs 13 residues. CDR1 and CDR2 (germline): MRHNA, SNTAGT. Trimming removed 3 bases from V and 7 bases from J, with 7 bases in between. CDR3 sequence: CASSEYRNSPLHF. Here the CDR3 DNA reads TGTGCCAGCAGTGAGTACAGAAATTCACCCCTCCACTTT.

V gene TRBV4-2 combines with J gene TRBJ1-2; 7 positions match TRBD1. CDR1 LGHNA and CDR2 YNFKEQ come from the germline V gene. The CDR3 loop spans 16 amino acids. Trimming removed 0 bases from V and 0 bases from J; junction bases left unmatched: 4. Written as DNA, the CDR3 is TGTGCCAGCAGCCAAGACCCCGGGACAGCTAACTATGGCTACACCTTC. This gives the protein CASSQDPGTANYGYTF.

V usage is TRBV15 and J usage is TRBJ2-3; TRBD2 aligns across 13 bases. Trimming at V came to 3 bases and at J to 4 bases, leaving 4 bases not matched to a gene. Germline V gene lookup returns CDR1 LNHNV and CDR2 YYDKDF (reference sequence). This CDR3 comprises 16 residues. In DNA, the CDR3 is TGTGCCACCAGCAGTGGTACTAGCGGGGGGGCAGATACGCAGTATTTT. The encoded protein is CATSSGTSGGADTQYF.

J is TRBJ2-7 and V is TRBV5-1; D not resolved. The CDR3 length is 15 residues. CDR1 and CDR2 (germline): SGHRS, YFSETQ. The ends were cut back, 4 bases at V and 1 base at J, with 15 bases in the middle. DNA of the CDR3: TGCGCCAGCAGCCCCCTCGGCAGGCATTCCTACGAGCAGTACTTC. It is translated as CASSPLGRHSYEQYF.

The chain links TRBV28 to TRBJ1-5; 7 bases align to TRBD1. Germline V gene data show CDR1 as MDHEN and CDR2 as SYDVKM. The J segment lost 6 bases and the V segment lost 4 bases, leaving 3 bases of the junction unmatched. The CDR3 totals 13 residues. DNA of the CDR3: TGTGCCAGCAGTTCGTACAGGGGTCAGCCCCAGCATTTT. Residues: CASSSYRGQPQHF.

This chain connects TRBV10-3 to TRBJ1-2; tentatively, D is TRBD1 (6 bases). In germline, CDR1 is ENHRY, CDR2 SYGVKD. Trimming removed 4 bases from V and 1 base from J, with 7 bases in between. The CDR3 spans 13 residues. CDR3 nucleotides: TGTGCCATCAGTGGACAGGATAACTATGGCTACACCTTC. This gives the protein CAISGQDNYGYTF.

The chain recombines TRBV2 with TRBJ2-7; 15 bases are shared with TRBD2. Per germline, CDR1 SNHLY and CDR2 FYNNEI. The CDR3 covers 15 residues. CDR3 in amino acids: CAQGLAGGPAYEQYF. The CDR3 coding sequence is TGTGCTCAGGGACTAGCGGGGGGTCCTGCCTACGAGCAGTACTTC.

This clone was counted once. The V call is TRBV10-1, the J call TRBJ1-3, with 7 bases fitting TRBD1. The CDR3 covers 15 residues. With V trimmed by 3 bases and J by 2 bases, 4 bases remained unmatched. CDR1 is WNHNN, CDR2 SYGVQD, per germline (reference sequence). Here the CDR3 DNA reads TGCGCCAGCAGTGATGGACAGGCCGCTGGAAACACCATATATTTT. Protein product: CASSDGQAAGNTIYF.

V and J are TRBV4-1 and TRBJ2-3; a weak D match, TRBD2 (6 bases). The CDR3 extends over 15 amino acids. V shed 0 bases and J shed 2 bases, with 9 bases lying between them. Germline CDR1 reads MGHRA; CDR2 reads YSYEKL. CDR3 protein: CASSQDQRATDTQYF. CDR3 bases: TGCGCCAGCAGCCAAGATCAGCGGGCCACAGATACGCAGTATTTT.

This clone appeared a few times. V and J are TRBV29-1 and TRBJ1-5; 10 bases line up with TRBD1. There are 13 residues in the CDR3. Germline V gene lookup returns CDR1 SQVTM and CDR2 ANQGSEA. J gave up 5 bases and V 6 bases, and 4 bases lay outside the gene matches. As DNA, the CDR3 is TGCAGCGTAGGGACAGGGGTGGATCAGCCCCAGCATTTT. Encoded protein: CSVGTGVDQPQHF.